The text below deals with one TCR beta chain. The antigen is undetermined. RNA was extracted with the RNeasy kit, and a quantity of about 0.45 to 1 ug was reverse transcribed using random hexamers. The TCR beta CDR3 was amplified by immunoSEQ multiplex PCR across 54 Vbeta, 13 Jbeta. TCRdb ran MiXCR on the immunoSEQ multiplex PCR reads and lists one entry per CDR3 protein. The table has fewer than 300,000 distinct CDR3 sequences, 80% to 90% seen once. The V segment lost 3 bases and the J segment 7 bases; nucleotides outside the gene matches: 8. Germline-derived CDR1 and CDR2 are MNHEY and SMNVEV (reference sequence). The CDR3 has 15 residues. The data are from a study of CD8 T cells in Susac syndrome. Study-level points and caveats: By the study's own acknowledgment, its TCR sequencing and HLA analysis included relatively few individuals.

The sequenced sample was CD8+ T cells from PBMCs. This TCR was recovered from a human donor with multiple sclerosis. The V and J genes are TRBV27 and TRBJ2-5; 10 nucleotides agree with TRBD2. CDR3: CASSLQAGGVRTQYF. For the CDR3, the DNA is TGTGCCAGCAGTTTGCAAGCGGGGGGGGTCCGGACCCAGTACTTC.